This T cell receptor beta chain was sequenced in a study of memory CD8 T cells in hepatitis C reinfection. As for the study in general: A positive HCV RNA test after two negatives ≥60 days apart defined reinfection.

Germline CDR1 reads LNHDA; CDR2 reads SQIVND (reference sequence). This CDR3 is 14 amino acids long. V lost 4 bases and J lost 3; bases outside the gene matches: 6. Indicated time point: late/post reinfection, 12 to 24 weeks after detection. TCR sequencing was done directly ex vivo on sorted cells, without expansion in vitro. Total naive CD8 T cells were sorted as viable CD3+ CD8+ CD45RO- cells from a couple of donors. This clone was counted a single time. The assay was immunoSEQ multiplex PCR, and TCRdb's table has in-frame clones only and misses some. Among about 46,000 clones, approximately 89% were seen once, and the ten largest hold 0.6% to 0.85%.

Specimen: naive CD8+ T cells sorted from blood. The chain employs TRBV19 and TRBJ2-7; TRBD1 matches at 7 bases. The TCR originated in a man between 18 and 29 years old with hepatitis C virus infection. The CDR3 sequence: CASSTVDRLYEQYF. The CDR3 nucleotides are TGTGCCAGTAGTACAGTGGACAGGCTCTACGAGCAGTACTTC.